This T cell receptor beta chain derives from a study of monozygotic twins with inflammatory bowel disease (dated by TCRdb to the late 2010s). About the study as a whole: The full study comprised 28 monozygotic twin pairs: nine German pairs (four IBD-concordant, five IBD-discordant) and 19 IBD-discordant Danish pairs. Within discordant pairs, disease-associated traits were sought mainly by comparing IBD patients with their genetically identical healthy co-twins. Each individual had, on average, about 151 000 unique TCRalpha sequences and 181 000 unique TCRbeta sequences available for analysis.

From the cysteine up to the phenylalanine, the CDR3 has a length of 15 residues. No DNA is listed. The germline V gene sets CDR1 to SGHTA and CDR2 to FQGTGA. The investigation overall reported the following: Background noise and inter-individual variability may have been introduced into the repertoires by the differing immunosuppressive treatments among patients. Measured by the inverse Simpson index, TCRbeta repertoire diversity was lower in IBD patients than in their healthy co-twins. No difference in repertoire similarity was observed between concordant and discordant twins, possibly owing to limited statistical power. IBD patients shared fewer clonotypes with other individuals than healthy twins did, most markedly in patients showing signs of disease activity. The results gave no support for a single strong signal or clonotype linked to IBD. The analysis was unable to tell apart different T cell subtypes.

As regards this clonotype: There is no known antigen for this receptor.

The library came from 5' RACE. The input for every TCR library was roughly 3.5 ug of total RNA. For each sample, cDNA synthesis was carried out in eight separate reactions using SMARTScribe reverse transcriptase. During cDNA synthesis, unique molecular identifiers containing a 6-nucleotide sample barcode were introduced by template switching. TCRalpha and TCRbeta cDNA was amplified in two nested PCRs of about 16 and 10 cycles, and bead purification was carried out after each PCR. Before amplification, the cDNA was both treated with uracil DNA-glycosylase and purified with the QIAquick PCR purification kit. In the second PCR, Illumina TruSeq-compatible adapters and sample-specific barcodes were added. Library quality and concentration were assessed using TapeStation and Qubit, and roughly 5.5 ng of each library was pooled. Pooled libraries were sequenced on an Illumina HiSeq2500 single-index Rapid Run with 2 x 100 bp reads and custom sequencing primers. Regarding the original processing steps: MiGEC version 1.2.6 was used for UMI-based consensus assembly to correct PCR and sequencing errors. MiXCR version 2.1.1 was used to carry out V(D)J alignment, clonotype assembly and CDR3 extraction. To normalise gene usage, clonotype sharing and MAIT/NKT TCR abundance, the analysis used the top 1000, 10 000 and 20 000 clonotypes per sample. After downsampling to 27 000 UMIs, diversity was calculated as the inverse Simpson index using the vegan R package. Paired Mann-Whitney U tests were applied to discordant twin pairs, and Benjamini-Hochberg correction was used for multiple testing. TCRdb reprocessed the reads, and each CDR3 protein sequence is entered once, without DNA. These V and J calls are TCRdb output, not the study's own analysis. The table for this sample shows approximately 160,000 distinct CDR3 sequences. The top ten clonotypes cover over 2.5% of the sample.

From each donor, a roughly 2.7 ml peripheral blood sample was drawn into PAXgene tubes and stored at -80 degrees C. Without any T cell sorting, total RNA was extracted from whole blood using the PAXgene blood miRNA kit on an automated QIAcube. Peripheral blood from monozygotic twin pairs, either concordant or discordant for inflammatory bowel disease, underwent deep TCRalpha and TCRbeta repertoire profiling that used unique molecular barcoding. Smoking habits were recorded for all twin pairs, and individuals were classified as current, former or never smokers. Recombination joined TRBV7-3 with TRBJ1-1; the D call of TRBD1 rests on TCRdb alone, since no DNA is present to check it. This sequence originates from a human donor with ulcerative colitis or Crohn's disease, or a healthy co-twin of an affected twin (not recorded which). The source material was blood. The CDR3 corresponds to CASSLSGQKNTEAFF.